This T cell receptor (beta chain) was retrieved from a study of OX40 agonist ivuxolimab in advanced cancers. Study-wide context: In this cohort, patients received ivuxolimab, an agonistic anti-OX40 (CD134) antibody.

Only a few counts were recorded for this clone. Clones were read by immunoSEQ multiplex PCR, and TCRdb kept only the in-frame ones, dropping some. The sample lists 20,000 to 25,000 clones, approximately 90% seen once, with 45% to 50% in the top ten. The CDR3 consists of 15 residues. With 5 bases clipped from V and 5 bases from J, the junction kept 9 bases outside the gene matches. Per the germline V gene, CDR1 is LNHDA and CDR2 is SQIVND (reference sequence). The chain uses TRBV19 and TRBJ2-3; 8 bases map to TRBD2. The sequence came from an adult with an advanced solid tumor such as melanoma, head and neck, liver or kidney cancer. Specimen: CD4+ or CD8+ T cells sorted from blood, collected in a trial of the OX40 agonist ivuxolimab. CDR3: CASSLSSGRLDTQYF. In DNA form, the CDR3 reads TGTGCCAGTAGTTTGTCGAGCGGGAGATTAGATACGCAGTATTTT.